Listed below are T cell receptor beta chains from one sample, sequenced in a study of PD-L1 blockade in urothelial cancer. Data came from immunoSEQ multiplex PCR; TCRdb stores just in-frame clones and leaves some out. Among 85,000 to 95,000 clones listed, around 90% were seen once. The source material was PBMCs, sampled around atezolizumab (anti-PD-L1) treatment. These receptors originate from a man between 60 and 75 years old with urothelial cancer. The CDR3 runs from the conserved cysteine through the conserved F or W. D genes are given only for firm matches. For some rows the clone size is stated as once, few or many, or as a class when expanded; others skip it.

cdr3_nt cdr3_aa v_call d_call j_call clone_size
TGTGCCAGCAGAGTGGCACAGGGAACCCTCTACGAGCAGTACTTC CASRVAQGTLYEQYF TRBV6-5 . TRBJ2-7 few
TGCGCCAGCAGCCAATTGGGCCCGTATGGCTACACCTTC CASSQLGPYGYTF TRBV4-3 . TRBJ1-2 .
TGTGCCAGCAGCTTAGCGGTCACTAACACTGAAGCTTTCTTT CASSLAVTNTEAFF TRBV7-9 . TRBJ1-1 .
TGTGCCAGCAGCCAAATGCCAGGAACAACTAATGAAAAACTGTTTTTT CASSQMPGTTNEKLFF TRBV9 . TRBJ1-4 once
TGTGCCAGCAGCGTAGGAGTTTCGAGCGGGGGGACAGATACGCAGTATTTT CASSVGVSSGGTDTQYF TRBV9 TRBD2 TRBJ2-3 .
TGTGCCTGGAGTGCTAGTAGCAATCAGCCCCAGCATTTT CAWSASSNQPQHF TRBV30 . TRBJ1-5 once
TGCGCCAGCAGCTTGGTAGCCCAATATGGCTACACCTTC CASSLVAQYGYTF TRBV5-1 . TRBJ1-2 .
TGTGCCAGCAGTTTCTTTAGCAATCAGCCCCAGCATTTT CASSFFSNQPQHF TRBV28 . TRBJ1-5 few
TGTGCCAGCTCACCCGCAACAGGGGGGGTCGACGAGCAGTACTTC CASSPATGGVDEQYF TRBV18 . TRBJ2-7 .
TGTGCCAGCAGCACCGTCAGACAGGGACGGGGGCAAGGACTGTTTTTT CASSTVRQGRGQGLFF TRBV7-2 TRBD1 TRBJ1-4 .
TGTGCCAGCAGTTTAGTCAGCTATGGCTACACCTTC CASSLVSYGYTF TRBV28 . TRBJ1-2 .
TGTGCCATCAGTGAGCCCGGGACAGGGGGCCGTCTGTCGGGAGAGCAGTACTTC CAISEPGTGGRLSGEQYF TRBV10-3 TRBD1 TRBJ2-7 .
TGTGCCAGCAGTGCCACAGGGGGCGGGAGCCACGAGCAGTACTTC CASSATGGGSHEQYF TRBV6-1 TRBD1 TRBJ2-7 .
TGTGCCAGCAGTACACGAGCGGGGGGGTCAGATACGCAGTATTTT CASSTRAGGSDTQYF TRBV5-4 TRBD2 TRBJ2-3 once
TGCGCCAGCAGCCAGGAAAGCGGGAGCATCTCCTACGAGCAGTACTTC CASSQESGSISYEQYF TRBV4-3 TRBD2 TRBJ2-7 .
TGTGCCTGGGCCGTCGGAGAGACCCAGTACTTC CAWAVGETQYF TRBV6-6 . TRBJ2-5 .
TGTGCCTGGACCAAAGGGAGTAGCGGGGGGTTAAACTTC CAWTKGSSGGLNF TRBV30 TRBD2 TRBJ2-4 .
TGTGCCACCAGCAGGGTTCTCAGGGGGCCGGCCACTGAAGCTTTCTTT CATSRVLRGPATEAFF TRBV15 TRBD1 TRBJ1-1 .
TGCGCCAGCAGCTCCGCAGGGGGGAAGATGAACACTGAAGCTTTCTTT CASSSAGGKMNTEAFF TRBV5-1 TRBD1 TRBJ1-1 .
TGTGCCAGCAGCTCCCCGCCAGGGGGAGTAAACACTGAAGCTTTCTTT CASSSPPGGVNTEAFF TRBV7-9 TRBD1 TRBJ1-1 .
TGCGCCAGCAGTGGAAGTGACAGGGCGGGGGGCGAGCAGTACTTC CASSGSDRAGGEQYF TRBV10-2 . TRBJ2-7 .
TGCGCCAGCAGCTTGGTGGCGGGAGGGCCGGGTGAGCAGTTCTTC CASSLVAGGPGEQFF TRBV5-1 TRBD2 TRBJ2-1 .
TGCGCCAGCAGCTTGTGGGGCGGTCCGGAGGGGCCCCAGCATTTT CASSLWGGPEGPQHF TRBV5-1 . TRBJ1-5 .
TGTGCCAGCTCACCAGGGCGGGACGAGCAGTACTTC CASSPGRDEQYF TRBV18 . TRBJ2-7 .
TGCGCCAGCAGCCAAGATGTTACAGTCTACGAGCAGTACTTC CASSQDVTVYEQYF TRBV4-3 . TRBJ2-7 .
TGTGCCTGGAAGGGGCTCTGGAGCACAGATACGCAGTATTTT CAWKGLWSTDTQYF TRBV30 . TRBJ2-3 .
TGCAGCGCCTCAGGTGGGGGCGGATACGAGCAGTACTTC CSASGGGGYEQYF TRBV29-1 . TRBJ2-7 .
TGCGCCAGCAGCTTGGAAGGTATTAGCTCCCTGGATACGCAGTATTTT CASSLEGISSLDTQYF TRBV5-1 . TRBJ2-3 .